Detailed here is one TCR beta chain. This clonotype was recorded many times. Its antigen remains undetermined. No per-base quality is available; no much larger clone lies one base away. Since it is a stray read in a library aimed at alpha chains, this beta chain has a size that is not meaningful. This record belongs to a study of spatial heterogeneity in lung cancer (dated by TCRdb to about 2019). Some background on the complete study: Beta-chain transcripts were consistently detected in greater numbers than alpha-chain transcripts, which likely reflects a higher abundance of beta-chain transcripts. The study quantitatively compared TCR alpha and beta repertoires across multiple tumor regions, matched nontumor lung and blood in non-small cell lung cancer. At surgery, some 220 tumor regions, around 67 matched nontumor lung samples and some 54 PBMC samples were TCR-sequenced for both alpha and beta chains. In the raw uncorrected reads, each unique combination of TCR and UMI appeared more than ten times on average. Nonsynonymous mutation counts, determined by whole-exome sequencing of tumor tissue, were related to TCR repertoire features. Summary of the overall study and its limitations: Additional single-cell paired TCR alpha and beta sequencing was considered necessary to confirm, at a functional level, the hypothesis that regional TCRs recognize regional mutations. Ubiquitous expanded tumor TCRs were found in blood more often at tumor resection than at routine follow-up.

V loses 2 bases of germline sequence and J loses 5 bases, and the interval between the two ends is 6 bases. CDR1 and CDR2 are read off the germline V gene as MNHEY and SVGAGI. The CDR3 has 12 amino acids, counting the end cysteine and phenylalanine. The kept DNA is CDR3 alone, 36 bases in frame from the first base. Explained via the paper, the time point label denotes: sample taken at primary tumor resection. TCR sequencing used whole RNA extracted from tumor and nontumor lung tissue, or from cryopreserved PBMC samples, without cell sorting. The donors were 65 to 90 patients from the lung TRACERx cohort who had early-stage, untreated non-small cell lung cancer. Only patients for whom sufficient RNA was available from at least two tumor regions were selected for TCR sequencing. Library preparation was by 5' RACE. Instrument on record: NextSeq 500. In the TCR library protocol, a unique molecular identifier was attached to each TCR cDNA molecule so that PCR and sequencing errors could be corrected. The published analysis was carried out like this. TCR identification, UMI-based error correction and CDR3 extraction were performed with Decombinator tools. Expanded TCRs were defined as those above a frequency of 2 per 1,000, corresponding to the top 1% of the tumor frequency distribution. Renyi diversity was calculated using the R vegan package after each repertoire was subsampled 100 times to 5,000 TCRs. To build CDR3 similarity networks, amino acid triplet string-kernel similarity was used, and CDR3s were connected when their pairwise similarity was above 0.82. The public reads were run again by TCRdb, first through fastp at Q25 and then through MiXCR, and only productive beta chains were kept. Each CDR3 protein appears once, grouped with its most common genes and DNA. V and J calls and clone size were set by TCRdb, not the authors. This sample gives some 7,000 distinct CDR3 sequences in total; 5.5% to 7.5% of them show up just once. The top ten hold 60% to 85% of the sample.

Source: PBMCs, taken at surgery. The chain is encoded by TRBV6-5 joined to TRBJ1-1, with the D gene call left open. The sequence came from a male donor with early-stage non-small cell lung cancer. The DNA reads as follows: TGTGCCAGCAGTTACGGGCAGACTGAAGCTTTCTTT. Protein translation: CASSYGQTEAFF.